The 2 T cell receptor beta chains given below trace back to one sample, sequenced in a study of OX40 agonist ivuxolimab in advanced cancers. Some clones are missing from TCRdb's copy, which holds only in-frame ones; the method was immunoSEQ multiplex PCR. The sample records around 70,000 clones, approximately 82% being singletons. The sample consisted of CD4+ or CD8+ T cells sorted from blood, taken in a trial of the OX40 agonist ivuxolimab. These receptors all come from an adult with an advanced solid tumor such as melanoma, head and neck, liver or kidney cancer.

The chain uses TRBV15 and TRBJ1-1; no definite D call. V lost 1 base and J 7 bases, leaving 7 bases between the germline ends. Per germline, CDR1 LNHNV and CDR2 YYDKDF (reference sequence). The CDR3 consists of 12 residues. The CDR3 loop reads CATSRVPGEAFF. CDR3 coding DNA: TGTGCCACCAGCAGAGTACCCGGTGAAGCTTTCTTT.

The rearrangement joins TRBV5-8 to TRBJ1-6; TRBD1 matches 9 bases. The length of the CDR3 is 16 residues. Unmatched junction bases numbered 6, after V lost 2 bases and J lost 6 bases. CDR1 and CDR2 (germline): SGHTS, YDEGEE. The CDR3 is CASSFTGTGLNSPLHF. CDR3 DNA: TGTGCCAGCAGCTTTACCGGGACAGGGCTTAATTCACCCCTCCACTTT.